A selection of T cell receptor beta chains follows, all from one sample in a study of identical twins. TCRdb itself ran the 5' RACE reads through MiXCR, one entry per CDR3 protein. The table lists hundreds of thousands of distinct CDR3 sequences, more than 9% of them singletons. This sample was shared with a second study, whose subject was yellow fever vaccine responses in identical twins.

Sequenced: CD8+ T cells sorted from blood. These receptors were taken from a woman aged 18-30 years in good health. The CDR3 runs from the conserved cysteine through the conserved F or W. D genes are given only for firm matches. Clone size is stated in some rows and not others, as once, few, many or a class when expanded.

-,TRBJ1-1,TRBV25-1,-,CASTWGTEAFF,TGTGCCAGCACCTGGGGGACTGAAGCTTTCTTT
TRBD1,TRBJ2-3,TRBV28,-,CASSPGQGHTDTQYF,TGTGCCAGCAGTCCAGGACAGGGACACACAGATACGCAGTATTTT
TRBD1,TRBJ2-5,TRBV6-1,-,CASSERDRGLETQYF,TGTGCCAGCAGTGAACGCGACAGGGGGTTGGAGACCCAGTACTTC
-,TRBJ1-1,TRBV29-1,many,CSVDSLNTEAFF,TGCAGCGTTGACAGTCTGAACACTGAAGCTTTCTTT
-,TRBJ1-1,TRBV20-1,many,CSAREGGDTEAFF,TGCAGTGCTAGAGAGGGCGGGGACACTGAAGCTTTCTTT
-,TRBJ2-5,TRBV5-5,many,CASSLPEGSVETQYF,TGTGCCAGCAGCTTACCCGAAGGATCCGTGGAGACCCAGTACTTC
TRBD2,TRBJ2-3,TRBV20-1,-,CSAQGLAGVGTDTQYF,TGCAGTGCACAGGGACTAGCGGGAGTAGGCACAGATACGCAGTATTTT
-,TRBJ2-6,TRBV6-4,many,CASSEDSGANVLTF,TGTGCCAGCAGTGAGGACTCTGGGGCCAACGTCCTGACTTTC
-,TRBJ2-5,TRBV5-8,once,CARSPGLARLETQYF,TGTGCCAGGAGCCCTGGGCTGGCGAGGTTAGAGACCCAGTACTTC
TRBD2,TRBJ2-1,TRBV27,-,CASIGLAGAYNEQFF,TGTGCCAGCATTGGACTAGCGGGTGCCTACAATGAGCAGTTCTTC
-,TRBJ1-6,TRBV7-2,-,CASSLTGGYSYNSPLHF,TGTGCCAGCAGCTTAACGGGGGGTTATTCCTATAATTCACCCCTCCACTTT
-,TRBJ1-2,TRBV29-1,-,CSVLRQGLSYGYTF,TGCAGCGTTCTTAGGCAGGGCCTTAGCTATGGCTACACCTTC
-,TRBJ2-1,TRBV9,few,CASSENGEQFF,TGTGCCAGCAGCGAGAATGGTGAGCAGTTCTTC
TRBD1,TRBJ2-5,TRBV20-1,-,CSARSRGLLEETQYF,TGCAGTGCTAGATCCAGGGGGCTGCTAGAGGAGACCCAGTACTTC
-,TRBJ2-1,TRBV28,-,CASSLVSVINYNEQFF,TGTGCCAGCAGTTTAGTTAGCGTTATTAACTACAATGAGCAGTTCTTC
-,TRBJ2-1,TRBV7-9,few,CAALSSQRGYNEQFF,TGTGCCGCCCTGTCGTCCCAGCGCGGTTACAATGAGCAGTTCTTC
-,TRBJ1-2,TRBV10-3,few,CAIRQDSAYYGYTF,TGTGCCATCAGACAGGACAGTGCCTACTATGGCTACACCTTC
-,TRBJ2-1,TRBV7-6,few,CASSPGVNNEQFF,TGTGCCAGCAGCCCAGGGGTTAACAATGAGCAGTTCTTC
-,TRBJ2-1,TRBV20-1,-,CSARDWQGAHNEQFF,TGCAGTGCTAGAGATTGGCAGGGAGCCCACAATGAGCAGTTCTTC
-,TRBJ2-5,TRBV28,few,CASSPWVLEGETQYF,TGTGCCAGCAGTCCTTGGGTCCTCGAGGGAGAGACCCAGTACTTC
TRBD1,TRBJ2-2,TRBV25-1,-,CASSGVRGFGTGDFTGELFF,TGTGCCAGCAGTGGCGTAAGGGGGTTCGGGACAGGGGATTTCACCGGGGAGCTGTTTTTT
TRBD1,TRBJ2-7,TRBV12-3/TRBV12-4,few,CASSETGTSLGYEQYF,TGTGCCAGCAGTGAGACAGGGACGAGTTTAGGTTACGAGCAGTACTTC
-,TRBJ2-7,TRBV20-1,-,CSARDRRDIYEQYF,TGCAGTGCTAGAGATCGCCGGGACATATACGAGCAGTACTTC
-,TRBJ2-7,TRBV6-1,few,CASSDGDGESYEQYF,TGTGCCAGCAGTGATGGGGACGGCGAATCCTACGAGCAGTACTTC
-,TRBJ2-1,TRBV4-1,few,CASSPLDRIF,TGCGCCAGCAGCCCTTTAGATCGGATCTTC
-,TRBJ2-2,TRBV4-2,-,CASSQSWLATTGELFF,TGTGCCAGCAGCCAATCCTGGCTAGCGACAACCGGGGAGCTGTTTTTT
-,TRBJ2-2,TRBV5-1,-,CASQNTGELFF,TGCGCCAGCCAGAATACCGGGGAGCTGTTTTTT
TRBD2,TRBJ2-3,TRBV2,few,CASGYSGGRTDTQYF,TGTGCCAGCGGATATAGCGGGGGTCGGACAGATACGCAGTATTTT
TRBD2,TRBJ2-2,TRBV20-1,-,CSAGTGTSSTGELFF,TGCAGTGCTGGCACTGGGACTAGCTCTACCGGGGAGCTGTTTTTT
TRBD2,TRBJ2-1,TRBV4-1,many,CASSQVRLAGGPYNEQFF,TGCGCCAGCAGCCAAGTCCGACTAGCGGGAGGGCCTTACAATGAGCAGTTCTTC
-,TRBJ1-1,TRBV7-3,-,CASGPQGGTEAFF,TGTGCCAGCGGACCTCAGGGAGGAACTGAAGCTTTCTTT
TRBD1,TRBJ1-1,TRBV25-1,-,CASSAGTGGEAFF,TGTGCCAGCAGTGCCGGGACAGGGGGTGAAGCTTTCTTT
TRBD2,TRBJ2-7,TRBV12-3/TRBV12-4,many,CASSLEASGTYEQYF,TGTGCCAGCAGTTTAGAGGCTAGCGGCACCTACGAGCAGTACTTC
TRBD1,TRBJ2-7,TRBV4-1,-,CASSPIALTGGAYEQYF,TGCGCCAGCAGCCCAATCGCACTGACAGGGGGCGCCTACGAGCAGTACTTC
TRBD2,TRBJ2-3,TRBV10-3,-,CAISESLAGGTDTQYF,TGTGCCATCAGTGAGTCGCTAGCGGGGGGCACAGATACGCAGTATTTT
-,TRBJ2-6,TRBV7-3,few,CASSLGPSPGANVLTF,TGTGCCAGCAGCCTAGGACCGTCTCCTGGGGCCAACGTCCTGACTTTC
-,TRBJ2-7,TRBV7-9,-,CASSQEQERSYEQYF,TGTGCCAGCAGCCAAGAACAGGAAAGGTCCTACGAGCAGTACTTC
-,TRBJ1-2,TRBV6-6,few,CASSYVVDYGYTF,TGTGCCAGCAGTTACGTAGTCGACTATGGCTACACCTTC